The TCR beta chain under discussion was sequenced for a study of blood T cell repertoires in COVID-19. Overall study context: Sample material is recorded as cDNA or gDNA derived from T cells, B-cell-depleted T cells, or PBMCs.

Germline V gene lookup returns CDR1 SGDLS and CDR2 YYNGEE. This CDR3 has 15 residues. Trimming took 0 bases from V and 6 from J, leaving 15 bases between them. Per the study methods: How many nucleated cells were present was estimated from reference gene primer amplification. Assay used: immunoSEQ multiplex PCR; TCRdb lists only in-frame clones, some missing. Clonal size and the V and J genes are those of that table, whereas D and trimming came from the DNA. The top ten hold approximately 9.6% of the sample, which has about 270,000 clones, approximately 85% seen once. The gene calls are TRBV9 and TRBJ1-2, with D maybe TRBD1 (6 bases). Material: PBMCs or T cells enriched from blood (not recorded which). This clonotype was obtained from a woman in her fifties or sixties with acute COVID-19. The chain's CDR3 is CASSVGTVPSDGYTF. The DNA of the CDR3 is TGTGCCAGCAGCGTAGGGACAGTGCCATCGGATGGCTACACCTTC.